These T cell receptor beta chains were read from a single sample in a study of blood T cell repertoires in COVID-19. Libraries were prepared by immunoSEQ multiplex PCR; TCRdb keeps only in-frame clonotypes and omits some of them. The sample carries 100,000 to 110,000 clones, approximately 86% recorded once. The sequenced material came from peripheral blood. The receptors shown here come from a man in his fifties with active or convalescent COVID-19. CDR3s include the opening cysteine and the closing phenylalanine or tryptophan. D genes are given only for firm matches. Some rows mark clone size as missing; the rest say once, few, many or name a class of expanded clone.

CDR3 protein: CASSKRGGTLHF; CDR3 DNA: TGTGCCAGCAGTAAGCGGGGGGGCACCCTCCACTTT; V gene: TRBV25-1; D gene: NA; J gene: TRBJ1-6; clone size: few
CDR3 protein: CASSQEAPRAGPYEQYF; CDR3 DNA: TGTGCCAGCAGCCAAGAGGCCCCTCGCGCAGGCCCCTACGAGCAGTACTTC; V gene: TRBV4-2; D gene: NA; J gene: TRBJ2-7; clone size: once
CDR3 protein: CASSQEWQGNQPQHF; CDR3 DNA: TGCGCCAGCAGCCAAGAGTGGCAGGGCAATCAGCCCCAGCATTTT; V gene: TRBV4-1; D gene: NA; J gene: TRBJ1-5; clone size: NA
CDR3 protein: CASSKGGLAPPGRFEQYF; CDR3 DNA: TGTGCCAGCAGCAAAGGGGGACTAGCTCCTCCGGGTAGGTTCGAGCAGTACTTC; V gene: TRBV21-1; D gene: NA; J gene: TRBJ2-7; clone size: once
CDR3 protein: CASSITPPGQGAKNIQYF; CDR3 DNA: TGTGCCAGTAGTATAACACCTCCGGGACAGGGGGCCAAAAACATTCAGTACTTC; V gene: TRBV19; D gene: TRBD1; J gene: TRBJ2-4; clone size: NA
CDR3 protein: CASSLSGSYEQFF; CDR3 DNA: TGCGCCAGCAGCCTTAGCGGGAGCTATGAGCAGTTCTTC; V gene: TRBV5-1; D gene: TRBD2; J gene: TRBJ2-1; clone size: NA
CDR3 protein: CASSLAGVPYNEQFF; CDR3 DNA: TGTGCCAGTAGTTTAGCGGGAGTCCCCTACAATGAGCAGTTCTTC; V gene: TRBV19; D gene: TRBD2; J gene: TRBJ2-1; clone size: NA
CDR3 protein: CASSMLAGRLISGANVLTF; CDR3 DNA: TGTGCCAGTAGTATGCTCGCGGGGCGCCTGATATCTGGGGCCAACGTCCTGACTTTC; V gene: TRBV19; D gene: NA; J gene: TRBJ2-6; clone size: NA
CDR3 protein: CASSVALGDYGYTF; CDR3 DNA: TGTGCCAGCAGCGTAGCTCTCGGGGACTATGGCTACACCTTC; V gene: TRBV9; D gene: NA; J gene: TRBJ1-2; clone size: NA
CDR3 protein: CASSPPGSYEQYF; CDR3 DNA: TGTGCCAGCTCACCACCGGGCAGCTACGAGCAGTACTTC; V gene: TRBV18; D gene: NA; J gene: TRBJ2-7; clone size: NA
CDR3 protein: CASSTWGGENEQFF; CDR3 DNA: TGCGCCAGCAGTACCTGGGGGGGTGAAAATGAGCAGTTCTTC; V gene: TRBV5-1; D gene: TRBD2; J gene: TRBJ2-1; clone size: NA
CDR3 protein: CASSLEQGSYEQYF; CDR3 DNA: TGTGCCAGCAGCTTGGAACAGGGTTCCTACGAGCAGTACTTC; V gene: TRBV5-8; D gene: NA; J gene: TRBJ2-7; clone size: NA
CDR3 protein: CSASAGIAQYF; CDR3 DNA: TGCAGTGCCTCTGCCGGTATCGCGCAGTATTTT; V gene: TRBV20-1; D gene: NA; J gene: TRBJ2-3; clone size: NA
CDR3 protein: CASSWRQGGGYTF; CDR3 DNA: TGTGCCAGCAGCTGGAGACAGGGGGGAGGCTACACCTTC; V gene: TRBV7-2; D gene: TRBD1; J gene: TRBJ1-2; clone size: NA
CDR3 protein: CAWSGVRGAEQYF; CDR3 DNA: TGTGCCTGGAGCGGCGTTAGAGGAGCCGAGCAGTACTTC; V gene: TRBV30; D gene: NA; J gene: TRBJ2-7; clone size: NA
CDR3 protein: CASTSGQEKNSPLHF; CDR3 DNA: TGTGCCAGCACCTCGGGACAGGAGAAAAATTCACCCCTCCACTTT; V gene: TRBV6-5; D gene: TRBD1; J gene: TRBJ1-6; clone size: NA
CDR3 protein: CASSQSGASSTDTQYF; CDR3 DNA: TGCGCCAGCAGCCAATCAGGGGCATCTAGCACAGATACGCAGTATTTT; V gene: TRBV4-1; D gene: NA; J gene: TRBJ2-3; clone size: NA
CDR3 protein: CASRQGSVNEQFF; CDR3 DNA: TGTGCCAGCAGACAGGGATCCGTCAATGAGCAGTTCTTC; V gene: TRBV6-6; D gene: NA; J gene: TRBJ2-1; clone size: once
CDR3 protein: CASSKKQGFGYTF; CDR3 DNA: TGTGCCAGCAGCAAAAAACAGGGGTTCGGCTACACCTTC; V gene: TRBV21-1; D gene: NA; J gene: TRBJ1-2; clone size: NA
CDR3 protein: CASSGLPRTEAFF; CDR3 DNA: TGTGCCAGCAGTGGCCTCCCTAGGACTGAAGCTTTCTTT; V gene: TRBV25-1; D gene: NA; J gene: TRBJ1-1; clone size: NA
CDR3 protein: CAISDPGGQGAYEQYF; CDR3 DNA: TGTGCCATCAGTGACCCCGGGGGACAGGGGGCATACGAGCAGTACTTC; V gene: TRBV10-3; D gene: TRBD1; J gene: TRBJ2-7; clone size: once
CDR3 protein: CATSDSGNPNTEAFF; CDR3 DNA: TGTGCCACCAGTGATTCAGGGAACCCGAACACTGAAGCTTTCTTT; V gene: TRBV24-1; D gene: NA; J gene: TRBJ1-1; clone size: NA
CDR3 protein: CASSQLTGGRDTEAFF; CDR3 DNA: TGTGCCAGCAGCCAACTTACAGGGGGCCGCGACACTGAAGCTTTCTTT; V gene: TRBV14; D gene: TRBD1; J gene: TRBJ1-1; clone size: few
CDR3 protein: CASSPLGFYEQYF; CDR3 DNA: TGTGCCAGTAGTCCACTAGGATTCTACGAGCAGTACTTC; V gene: TRBV19; D gene: NA; J gene: TRBJ2-7; clone size: NA
CDR3 protein: CASSRGTGARQYF; CDR3 DNA: TGTGCCAGCAGCCGCGGGACAGGGGCAAGGCAGTACTTC; V gene: TRBV12-3/TRBV12-4; D gene: TRBD1; J gene: TRBJ2-7; clone size: NA
CDR3 protein: CASSLNRQGAGTLHF; CDR3 DNA: TGTGCCAGCAGCTTAAACAGACAGGGGGCGGGGACCCTCCACTTT; V gene: TRBV11-2; D gene: TRBD1; J gene: TRBJ1-6; clone size: once
CDR3 protein: CASSLDDRGFSYEQYF; CDR3 DNA: TGTGCCAGCAGCTTAGACGACAGGGGGTTCTCCTACGAGCAGTACTTC; V gene: TRBV7-9; D gene: TRBD1; J gene: TRBJ2-7; clone size: NA
CDR3 protein: CASSRLADSTGELFF; CDR3 DNA: TGTGCCAGCAGCCGACTAGCGGATTCCACCGGGGAGCTGTTTTTT; V gene: TRBV7-6; D gene: TRBD2; J gene: TRBJ2-2; clone size: NA
CDR3 protein: CASSLEFRGNYGYTF; CDR3 DNA: TGTGCCAGCAGCTTAGAGTTCAGGGGTAACTATGGCTACACCTTC; V gene: TRBV11-2; D gene: NA; J gene: TRBJ1-2; clone size: NA
CDR3 protein: CASGTGGFGELFF; CDR3 DNA: TGTGCCAGCGGGACAGGGGGCTTCGGGGAGCTGTTTTTT; V gene: TRBV6-5; D gene: TRBD1; J gene: TRBJ2-2; clone size: NA
CDR3 protein: CASSQDSQLNQPQHF; CDR3 DNA: TGCGCCAGCAGCCAAGACTCACAGTTGAATCAGCCCCAGCATTTT; V gene: TRBV4-1; D gene: NA; J gene: TRBJ1-5; clone size: NA
CDR3 protein: CASAPTGERTEAFF; CDR3 DNA: TGTGCTAGTGCCCCGACAGGGGAAAGGACTGAAGCTTTCTTT; V gene: TRBV12-5; D gene: TRBD1; J gene: TRBJ1-1; clone size: once
CDR3 protein: CASSFGTSGSYNEQFF; CDR3 DNA: TGCGCCAGCAGCTTTGGGACTAGCGGATCCTACAATGAGCAGTTCTTC; V gene: TRBV5-1; D gene: TRBD2; J gene: TRBJ2-1; clone size: NA
CDR3 protein: CASSRTGEMGYTF; CDR3 DNA: TGTGCCAGCAGTCGGACAGGGGAAATGGGCTACACCTTC; V gene: TRBV27; D gene: TRBD1; J gene: TRBJ1-2; clone size: NA
CDR3 protein: CATAEVSNTGELFF; CDR3 DNA: TGTGCCACCGCAGAGGTTTCGAACACCGGGGAGCTGTTTTTT; V gene: TRBV24-1; D gene: NA; J gene: TRBJ2-2; clone size: NA
CDR3 protein: CASSIVGQVDETQYF; CDR3 DNA: TGTGCCAGCAGTATAGTGGGACAGGTGGATGAGACCCAGTACTTC; V gene: TRBV6-1; D gene: TRBD1; J gene: TRBJ2-5; clone size: once
CDR3 protein: CASSQDRDYGYTF; CDR3 DNA: TGTGCCAGCAGCCAAGATCGGGATTATGGCTACACCTTC; V gene: TRBV14; D gene: NA; J gene: TRBJ1-2; clone size: NA
CDR3 protein: CASTLKGDTEAFF; CDR3 DNA: TGTGCCAGCACCCTGAAGGGGGACACTGAAGCTTTCTTT; V gene: TRBV7-9; D gene: NA; J gene: TRBJ1-1; clone size: NA
CDR3 protein: CASSQPPRGTNEKLFF; CDR3 DNA: TGTGCCAGCAGCCAGCCCCCCAGGGGCACTAATGAAAAACTGTTTTTT; V gene: TRBV14; D gene: NA; J gene: TRBJ1-4; clone size: NA
CDR3 protein: CASSDPRTASYEQYF; CDR3 DNA: TGTGCCAGCAGTGACCCCAGGACAGCTTCCTACGAGCAGTACTTC; V gene: TRBV6-1; D gene: NA; J gene: TRBJ2-7; clone size: once
CDR3 protein: CASSFAGTAGEKLFF; CDR3 DNA: TGCGCCAGCAGCTTCGCGGGGACAGCGGGCGAAAAACTGTTTTTT; V gene: TRBV5-1; D gene: TRBD1; J gene: TRBJ1-4; clone size: NA
CDR3 protein: CASSPRDFETQYF; CDR3 DNA: TGTGCCAGCAGCCCCAGGGATTTTGAGACCCAGTACTTC; V gene: TRBV3-1/TRBV3-2; D gene: NA; J gene: TRBJ2-5; clone size: NA
CDR3 protein: CASSLGLAGGWGKNIQYF; CDR3 DNA: TGTGCCAGCAGCCTAGGACTAGCGGGAGGTTGGGGCAAAAACATTCAGTACTTC; V gene: TRBV7-2; D gene: TRBD2; J gene: TRBJ2-4; clone size: NA
CDR3 protein: CASRLGVYGYTF; CDR3 DNA: TGTGCCAGCAGGTTAGGGGTGTATGGCTACACCTTC; V gene: TRBV2; D gene: NA; J gene: TRBJ1-2; clone size: NA
CDR3 protein: CASSPVTRGTEAFF; CDR3 DNA: TGTGCCAGCTCACCGGTGACAAGGGGGACTGAAGCTTTCTTT; V gene: TRBV18; D gene: NA; J gene: TRBJ1-1; clone size: NA
CDR3 protein: CASSLGGSRQGTYEQYF; CDR3 DNA: TGTGCCAGCAGCTTAGGCGGTAGTCGACAGGGCACCTACGAGCAGTACTTC; V gene: TRBV11-2; D gene: TRBD1; J gene: TRBJ2-7; clone size: NA
CDR3 protein: CATGSQYNEQFF; CDR3 DNA: TGCGCCACCGGTTCCCAATACAATGAGCAGTTCTTC; V gene: TRBV5-1; D gene: NA; J gene: TRBJ2-1; clone size: NA
CDR3 protein: CASSMDRSGGYTF; CDR3 DNA: TGTGCCAGCAGCATGGACAGATCGGGTGGCTACACCTTC; V gene: TRBV7-3; D gene: NA; J gene: TRBJ1-2; clone size: NA
CDR3 protein: CASSSWTGDTYNEQFF; CDR3 DNA: TGTGCCAGCAGCTCATGGACAGGGGACACCTACAATGAGCAGTTCTTC; V gene: TRBV5-6; D gene: TRBD1; J gene: TRBJ2-1; clone size: NA
CDR3 protein: CASRQASGNRNEQFF; CDR3 DNA: TGCGCCAGCAGGCAGGCTAGCGGGAACCGTAATGAGCAGTTCTTC; V gene: TRBV4-1; D gene: TRBD2; J gene: TRBJ2-1; clone size: NA
CDR3 protein: CASSHQVEGPYEQYF; CDR3 DNA: TGTGCCAGCAGCCATCAGGTGGAGGGCCCCTACGAGCAGTACTTC; V gene: TRBV3-1/TRBV3-2; D gene: NA; J gene: TRBJ2-7; clone size: NA
CDR3 protein: CASSPQSNYGYTF; CDR3 DNA: TGTGCCAGCAGCCCCCAGTCTAACTATGGCTACACCTTC; V gene: TRBV6-5; D gene: NA; J gene: TRBJ1-2; clone size: NA
CDR3 protein: CASGGGISYNEQFF; CDR3 DNA: TGTGCCAGCGGCGGGGGGATCTCCTACAATGAGCAGTTCTTC; V gene: TRBV11-3; D gene: TRBD2; J gene: TRBJ2-1; clone size: NA
CDR3 protein: CAISESASGDGSEQYF; CDR3 DNA: TGTGCCATCAGTGAGTCTGCTAGCGGAGATGGGAGCGAGCAGTACTTC; V gene: TRBV10-3; D gene: TRBD2; J gene: TRBJ2-7; clone size: NA
CDR3 protein: CSVEVSGGYNEQFF; CDR3 DNA: TGCAGCGTTGAAGTGTCGGGGGGGTACAATGAGCAGTTCTTC; V gene: TRBV29-1; D gene: TRBD2; J gene: TRBJ2-1; clone size: NA
CDR3 protein: CASSPEGRTGYGYTF; CDR3 DNA: TGTGCCAGCAGCCCCGAGGGGAGGACGGGGTATGGCTACACCTTC; V gene: TRBV9; D gene: NA; J gene: TRBJ1-2; clone size: few
CDR3 protein: CAGFRAGNTIYF; CDR3 DNA: TGTGCCGGGTTTCGGGCTGGAAACACCATATATTTT; V gene: TRBV21-1; D gene: NA; J gene: TRBJ1-3; clone size: NA
CDR3 protein: CASSDVSSNHNEQFF; CDR3 DNA: TGCGCCAGCAGTGATGTATCTAGCAACCACAATGAGCAGTTCTTC; V gene: TRBV10-1; D gene: NA; J gene: TRBJ2-1; clone size: NA
CDR3 protein: CASSPEGSGTGTQYF; CDR3 DNA: TGTGCCAGCAGCCCCGAGGGATCCGGGACAGGCACGCAGTATTTT; V gene: TRBV7-6; D gene: TRBD1; J gene: TRBJ2-3; clone size: NA